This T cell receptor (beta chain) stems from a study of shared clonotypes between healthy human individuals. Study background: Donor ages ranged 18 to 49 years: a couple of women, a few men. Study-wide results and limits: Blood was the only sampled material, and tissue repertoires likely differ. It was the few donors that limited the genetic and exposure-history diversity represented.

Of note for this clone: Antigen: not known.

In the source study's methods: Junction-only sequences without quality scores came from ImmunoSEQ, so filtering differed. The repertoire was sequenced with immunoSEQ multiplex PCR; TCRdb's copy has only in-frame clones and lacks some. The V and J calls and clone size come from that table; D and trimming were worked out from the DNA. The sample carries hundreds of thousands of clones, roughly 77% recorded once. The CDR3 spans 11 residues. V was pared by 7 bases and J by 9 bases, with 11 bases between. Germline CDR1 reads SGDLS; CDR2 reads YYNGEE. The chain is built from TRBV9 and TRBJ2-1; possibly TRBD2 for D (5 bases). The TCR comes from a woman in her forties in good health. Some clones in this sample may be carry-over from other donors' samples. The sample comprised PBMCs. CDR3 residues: CASGHSGEQFF. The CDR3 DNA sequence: TGTGCCAGCGGGCACAGCGGTGAGCAGTTCTTC.